A single T cell receptor (beta chain) is shown here with its context. Its specificity is not known. This record comes from a study of T cell responses to AZD1222 COVID-19 vaccine. Findings and caveats of the study: Sampling captured repertoires only after the peak T cell response.

Method: immunoSEQ multiplex PCR; TCRdb's copy keeps in-frame clones and lacks some. The sample consists of 110,000 to 150,000 clones, over 90% of them appearing once. The germline V gene has CDR1 LGHDT and CDR2 YNNKEL (reference sequence). This CDR3 region has 17 residues. The V segment lost 0 bases and the J segment 0 bases; nucleotides outside the gene matches: 5. This rearrangement joins TRBV3-1 (or the pseudogene TRBV3-2) to TRBJ2-5; TRBD2 aligns across 9 bases. The receptor was isolated from an adult in good health. Sequencing used peripheral blood, obtained on day 0 of AZD1222 vaccination. The CDR3 is CASSQEASGNYQETQYF. CDR3 bases: TGTGCCAGCAGCCAAGAGGCTAGCGGGAACTACCAAGAGACCCAGTACTTC.